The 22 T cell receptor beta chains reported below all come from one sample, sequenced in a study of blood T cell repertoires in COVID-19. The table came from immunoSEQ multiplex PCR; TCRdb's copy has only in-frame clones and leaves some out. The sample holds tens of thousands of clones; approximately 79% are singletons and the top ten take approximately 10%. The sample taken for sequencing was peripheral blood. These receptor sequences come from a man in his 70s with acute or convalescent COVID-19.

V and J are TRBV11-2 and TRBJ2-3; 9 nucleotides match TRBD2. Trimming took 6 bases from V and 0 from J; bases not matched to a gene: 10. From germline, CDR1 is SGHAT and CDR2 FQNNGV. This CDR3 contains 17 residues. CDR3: CASSYPVLAGSTDTQYF. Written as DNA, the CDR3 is TGTGCCAGCAGTTACCCGGTCCTAGCGGGAAGCACAGATACGCAGTATTTT.

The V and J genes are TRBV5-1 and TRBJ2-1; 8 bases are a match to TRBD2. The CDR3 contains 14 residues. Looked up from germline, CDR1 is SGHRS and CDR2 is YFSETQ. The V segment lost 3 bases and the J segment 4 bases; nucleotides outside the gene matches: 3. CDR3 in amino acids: CASSSGGAYNEQFF. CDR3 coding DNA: TGCGCCAGCAGCTCCGGGGGGGCTTACAATGAGCAGTTCTTC.

CDR3 loop: CASSTGQETHEQYF. The DNA of the CDR3 is TGTGCCAGTAGTACGGGACAGGAGACGCACGAGCAGTACTTC. The gene calls are TRBV19 and TRBJ2-7, with 8 bases lining up with TRBD1. J gave up 5 bases and V 4 bases, and 7 bases lay outside the gene matches. The CDR3 loop spans 14 amino acids. From germline, CDR1 is LNHDA and CDR2 SQIVND (reference sequence). Looking up the rest from reference TRBV19 and TRBJ2-7 gives the full variable domain: DGGITQSPKYLFRKEGQNVTLSCEQNLNHDAMYWYRQDPGQGLRLIYYSQIVNDFQKGDIAEGYSVSREKKESFPLTVTSAQKNPTAFYLCASSTGQETHEQYFGPGTRLTVT.

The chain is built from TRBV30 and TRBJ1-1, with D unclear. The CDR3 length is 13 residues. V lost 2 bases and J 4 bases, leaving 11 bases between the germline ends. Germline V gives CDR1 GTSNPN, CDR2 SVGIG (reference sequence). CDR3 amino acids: CAWSRSGSTEAFF. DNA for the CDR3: TGTGCCTGGAGTAGGTCCGGGAGCACTGAAGCTTTCTTT.

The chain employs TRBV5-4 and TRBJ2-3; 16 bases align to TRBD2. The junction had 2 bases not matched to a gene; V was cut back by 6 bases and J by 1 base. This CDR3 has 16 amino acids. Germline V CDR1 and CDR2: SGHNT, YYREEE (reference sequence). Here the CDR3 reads CASTGTSGGGTDTQYF. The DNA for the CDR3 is TGTGCCAGCACCGGGACTAGCGGGGGGGGCACAGATACGCAGTATTTT.

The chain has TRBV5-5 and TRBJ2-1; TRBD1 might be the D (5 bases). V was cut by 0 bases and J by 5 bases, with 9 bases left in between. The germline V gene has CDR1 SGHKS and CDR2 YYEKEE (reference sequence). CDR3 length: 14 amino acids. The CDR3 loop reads CASSLGTLNNEQFF. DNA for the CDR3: TGTGCCAGCAGCTTGGGGACACTTAACAATGAGCAGTTCTTC.

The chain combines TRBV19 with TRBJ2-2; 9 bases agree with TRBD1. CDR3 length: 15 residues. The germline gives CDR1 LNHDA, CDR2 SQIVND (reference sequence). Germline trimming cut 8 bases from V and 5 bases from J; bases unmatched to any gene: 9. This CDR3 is CASVTGGAGTGELFF. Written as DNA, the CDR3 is TGTGCCAGTGTAACAGGGGGCGCGGGTACCGGGGAGCTGTTTTTT.

The CDR3 coding sequence is TGTGCCAGCTCACCACCCGGGACAGGGTTAGATACGCAGTATTTT. This translates into CASSPPGTGLDTQYF. This rearrangement joins TRBV18 to TRBJ2-3; 9 nucleotides match TRBD1. The CDR3 is 15 amino acids. Germline CDR1 and CDR2: KGHSH and LQKENI. With 0 bases clipped from V and 5 bases from J, the junction kept 3 bases outside the gene matches.

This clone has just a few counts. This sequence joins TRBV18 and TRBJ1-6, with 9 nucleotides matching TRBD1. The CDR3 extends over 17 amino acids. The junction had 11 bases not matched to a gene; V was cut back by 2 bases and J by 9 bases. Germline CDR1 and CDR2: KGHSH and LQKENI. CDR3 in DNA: TGTGCCAGCTCACCAAACGCCGGGACAGGGCTAACTTCACCCCTCCACTTT. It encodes CASSPNAGTGLTSPLHF.

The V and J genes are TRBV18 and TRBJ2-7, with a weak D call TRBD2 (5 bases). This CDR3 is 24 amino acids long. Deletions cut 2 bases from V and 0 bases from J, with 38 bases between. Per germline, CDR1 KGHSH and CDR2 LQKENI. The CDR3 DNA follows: TGTGCCAGCTCACCAATAAATAACCCATCCGCCGCGACAAAACGGGAAAGTAGCTCCTACGAGCAGTACTTC. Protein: CASSPINNPSAATKRESSSYEQYF.

This chain's CDR3 is CASSFPGTNNEQFF. In nucleotides, the CDR3 is TGTGCCAGCAGCTTCCCCGGGACAAACAATGAGCAGTTCTTC. The genes are TRBV11-2 and TRBJ2-1; TRBD1 might be the D (6 bases). Trimming removed 3 bases at V and 5 bases at J, with 11 bases between. CDR1 and CDR2 from the germline V gene are SGHAT and FQNNGV. The CDR3 consists of 14 residues.

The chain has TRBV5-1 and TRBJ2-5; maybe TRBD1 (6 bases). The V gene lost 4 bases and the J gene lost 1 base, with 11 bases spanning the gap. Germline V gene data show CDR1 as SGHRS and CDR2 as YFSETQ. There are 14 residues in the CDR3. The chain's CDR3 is CASSPWDIQETQYF. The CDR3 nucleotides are TGCGCCAGCAGCCCTTGGGACATCCAAGAGACCCAGTACTTC.

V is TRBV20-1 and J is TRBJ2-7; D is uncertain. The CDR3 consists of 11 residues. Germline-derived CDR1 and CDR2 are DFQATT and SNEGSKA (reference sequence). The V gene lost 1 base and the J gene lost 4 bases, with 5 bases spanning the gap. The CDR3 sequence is CSARGEYEQYF. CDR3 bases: TGCAGTGCTAGAGGAGAGTACGAGCAGTACTTC.

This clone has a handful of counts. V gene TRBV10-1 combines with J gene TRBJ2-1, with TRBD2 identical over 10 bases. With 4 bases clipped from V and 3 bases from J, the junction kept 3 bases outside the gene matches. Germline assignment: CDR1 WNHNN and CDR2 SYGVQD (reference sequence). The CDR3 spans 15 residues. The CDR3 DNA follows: TGCGCCAGCAGTGGGACTAGCGGCCACTACAATGAGCAGTTCTTC. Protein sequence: CASSGTSGHYNEQFF.

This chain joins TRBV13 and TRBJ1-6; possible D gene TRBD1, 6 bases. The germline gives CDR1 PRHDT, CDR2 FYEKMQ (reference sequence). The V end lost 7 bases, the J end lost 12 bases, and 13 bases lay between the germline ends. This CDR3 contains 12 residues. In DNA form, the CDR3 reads TGTGCCAGCAACCGGCCAGGGGTACCCCTCCACTTT. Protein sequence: CASNRPGVPLHF.

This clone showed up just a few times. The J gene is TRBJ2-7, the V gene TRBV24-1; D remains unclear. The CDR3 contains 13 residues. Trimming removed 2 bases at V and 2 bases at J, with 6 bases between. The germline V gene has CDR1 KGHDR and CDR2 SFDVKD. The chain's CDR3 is CATSDCYPYEQYV. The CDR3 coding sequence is TGTGCCACCAGTGATTGCTACCCCTACGAGCAGTACGTC.

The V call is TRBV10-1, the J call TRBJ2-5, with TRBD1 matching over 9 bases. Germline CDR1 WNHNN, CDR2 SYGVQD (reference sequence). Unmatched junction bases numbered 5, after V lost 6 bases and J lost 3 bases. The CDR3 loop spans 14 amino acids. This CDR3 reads CASSLRTGEETQYF. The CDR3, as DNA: TGCGCCAGCAGCCTAAGGACAGGGGAAGAGACCCAGTACTTC.

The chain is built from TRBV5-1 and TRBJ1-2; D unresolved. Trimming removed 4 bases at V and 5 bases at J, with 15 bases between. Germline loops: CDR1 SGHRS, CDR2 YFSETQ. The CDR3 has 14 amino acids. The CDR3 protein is CASSPIGRAYGYTF. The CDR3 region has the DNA TGCGCCAGCAGCCCCATCGGGCGGGCTTATGGCTACACCTTC.

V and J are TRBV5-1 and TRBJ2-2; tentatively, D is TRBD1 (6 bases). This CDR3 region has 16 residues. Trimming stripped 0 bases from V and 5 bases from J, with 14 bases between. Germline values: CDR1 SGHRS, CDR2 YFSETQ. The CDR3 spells CASSLARDTGTGELFF. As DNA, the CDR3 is TGCGCCAGCAGCTTGGCCCGGGACACCGGGACCGGGGAGCTGTTTTTT.

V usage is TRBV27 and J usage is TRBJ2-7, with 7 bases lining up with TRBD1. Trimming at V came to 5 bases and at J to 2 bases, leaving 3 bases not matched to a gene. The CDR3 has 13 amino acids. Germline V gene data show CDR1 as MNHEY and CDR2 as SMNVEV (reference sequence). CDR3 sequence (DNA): TGTGCCAGCAGTATACAGGGGACCTACGAGCAGTACTTC. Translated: CASSIQGTYEQYF.

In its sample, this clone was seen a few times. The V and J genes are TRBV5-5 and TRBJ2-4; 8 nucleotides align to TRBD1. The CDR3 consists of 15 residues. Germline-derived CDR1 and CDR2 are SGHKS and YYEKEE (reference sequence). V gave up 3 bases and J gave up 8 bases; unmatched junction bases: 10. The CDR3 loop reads CASSSNGQGLDIQYF. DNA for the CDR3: TGTGCCAGCAGCTCTAATGGACAGGGCCTGGACATTCAGTACTTC.

Here the CDR3 DNA reads TGCGCCAGCAGCCCCTTTGGGGCATCCACCGGGGAGCTGTTTTTT. Translating it yields CASSPFGASTGELFF. The rearrangement joins TRBV5-1 to TRBJ2-2; D might be TRBD1 (5 bases). From germline, CDR1 is SGHRS and CDR2 YFSETQ. This CDR3 is 15 amino acids long. The V gene lost 4 bases and the J gene lost 4 bases, with 14 bases spanning the gap.